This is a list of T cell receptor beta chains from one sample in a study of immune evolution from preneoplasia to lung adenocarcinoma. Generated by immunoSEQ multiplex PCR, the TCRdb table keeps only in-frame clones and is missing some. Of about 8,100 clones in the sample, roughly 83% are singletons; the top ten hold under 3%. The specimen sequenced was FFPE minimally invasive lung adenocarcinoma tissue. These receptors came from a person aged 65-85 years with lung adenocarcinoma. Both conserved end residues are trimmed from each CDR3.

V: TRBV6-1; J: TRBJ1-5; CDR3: ASYDGNQPQH
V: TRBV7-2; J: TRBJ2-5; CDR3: ASSPRLAGVGETQY
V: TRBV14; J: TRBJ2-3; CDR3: ASSQDRGGGAIDTQY
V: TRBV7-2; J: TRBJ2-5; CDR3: ASSLDQETQY
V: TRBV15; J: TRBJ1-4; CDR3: ATSRRIGNEKLF
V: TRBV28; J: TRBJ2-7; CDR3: ASRARNRGYEQY
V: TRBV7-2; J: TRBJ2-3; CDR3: ASSPHTRQY
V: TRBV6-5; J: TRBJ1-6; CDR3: ASRAQGSNSPLH
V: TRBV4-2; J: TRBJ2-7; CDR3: ASSQDQNRGLYEQY
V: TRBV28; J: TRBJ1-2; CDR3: ASRQITGDYGYT
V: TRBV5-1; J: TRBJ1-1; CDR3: ASSRDSNTEAF
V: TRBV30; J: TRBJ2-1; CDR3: AWSVGLGRSYNEQF
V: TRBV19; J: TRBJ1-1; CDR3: ASSIDLENTEAF
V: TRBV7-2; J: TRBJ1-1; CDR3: ASSLKNFQAF
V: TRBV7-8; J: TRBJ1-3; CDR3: ASTPGDSGNTIY
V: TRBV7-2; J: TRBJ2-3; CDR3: ASSQEDRGGIDTQY
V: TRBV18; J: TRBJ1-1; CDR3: ASSPRNLDRANTEAF
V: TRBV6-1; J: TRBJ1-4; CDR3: ASIHDRVGEKLF
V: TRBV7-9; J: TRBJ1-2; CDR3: ASSTSGPTPGYT
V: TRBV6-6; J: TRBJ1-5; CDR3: ASTLRKNSNQPQH
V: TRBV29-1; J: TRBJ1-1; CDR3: MSTNLDTEAF
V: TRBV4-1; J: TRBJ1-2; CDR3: ASKMDRGVNYGYT
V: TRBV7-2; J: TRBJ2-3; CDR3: ASSLGQRGSDTQY
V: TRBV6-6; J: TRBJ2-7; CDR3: ASSKGTSGGYEQY
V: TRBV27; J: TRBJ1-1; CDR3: ASSLKGTEAF
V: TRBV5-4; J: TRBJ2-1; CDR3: ASSFLAYEQF
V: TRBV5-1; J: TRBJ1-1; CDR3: ASRDVLGGVTEAF
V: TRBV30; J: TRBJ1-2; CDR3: AWSRARDYGYT
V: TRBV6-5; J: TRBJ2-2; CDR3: ASSYSRAVNTGELF
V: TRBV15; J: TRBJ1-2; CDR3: ATSKDHRGLGYGYT
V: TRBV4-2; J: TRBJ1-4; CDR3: ASSQDFRGGEKLF
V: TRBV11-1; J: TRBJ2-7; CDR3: ASTPQPGQGAYEQY
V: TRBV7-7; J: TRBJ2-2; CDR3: ASSFDLDGELF
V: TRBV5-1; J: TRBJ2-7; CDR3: ASSIVDPAYEQY
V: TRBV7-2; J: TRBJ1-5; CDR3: ASSYTGVNQPQH
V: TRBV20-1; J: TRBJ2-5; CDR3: SATHQETQY
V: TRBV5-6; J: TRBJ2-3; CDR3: ASSSLHTDTQY
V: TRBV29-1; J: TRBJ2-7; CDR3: SVDETGQSYEQY
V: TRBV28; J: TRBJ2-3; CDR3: ASRISGPSTDTQY
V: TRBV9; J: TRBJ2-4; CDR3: ASSVWDSSIQY
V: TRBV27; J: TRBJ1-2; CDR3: ASSPTRGRDGYT
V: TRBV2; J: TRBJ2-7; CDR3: ASSDYGTGALYEQY
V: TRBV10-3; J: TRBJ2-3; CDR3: AISDGGVSTDTQY
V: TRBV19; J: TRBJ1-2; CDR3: ASQDRRYGYT
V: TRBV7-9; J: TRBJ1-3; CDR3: ASSPTGGSGNTIY
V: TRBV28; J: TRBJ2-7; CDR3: ASSFESAAGEGYEQY
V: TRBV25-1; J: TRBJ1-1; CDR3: ASSEVGTGIWSAF
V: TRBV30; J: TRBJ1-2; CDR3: ASLVESGLFSNYGYT
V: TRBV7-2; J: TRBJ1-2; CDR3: ASSLESVYGYT
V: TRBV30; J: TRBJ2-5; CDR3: AWSQVYREETQY
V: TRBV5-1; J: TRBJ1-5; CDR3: ASRSDSYSNQPQH
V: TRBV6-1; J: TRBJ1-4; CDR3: ASSGRGTNEKLF
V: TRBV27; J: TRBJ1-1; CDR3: ASSLTGKVNTEAF